Listed below are T cell receptor beta chains from one sample, sequenced in a study of blood T cell repertoires in COVID-19. Clones were sequenced by immunoSEQ multiplex PCR, and TCRdb holds only the in-frame ones, with some missing. The data show 250,000 or so clones, with roughly 88% seen just once and roughly 1.9% held by the top ten. Sequencing was done on a sample of PBMCs or T cells enriched from blood (not recorded which). Receptors were obtained from a woman in her fifties or sixties who had recovered from COVID-19. The CDR3 runs from the conserved cysteine through the conserved F or W. The D gene is left open where the match is weak. Size values are once, few and many counts, or a class for expanded clones, and some rows have none.

cdr3_aa cdr3_nt d_call clone_size j_call cdr3_length v_call
CASAGVFDTQYF TGTGCCAGCGCCGGTGTTTTCGATACGCAGTATTTT - - TRBJ2-3 12 TRBV28
CATSRGTGPNSPLHF TGTGCCACCAGCAGAGGGACAGGGCCTAATTCACCCCTCCACTTT TRBD1 - TRBJ1-6 15 TRBV15
CASSLRGDQPQHF TGTGCCAGCAGCTTAAGGGGCGATCAGCCCCAGCATTTT - - TRBJ1-5 13 TRBV7-2
CASSQWREGRYRNSPLHF TGCGCCAGCAGCCAGTGGAGAGAAGGGAGGTATCGCAATTCACCCCTCCACTTT - few TRBJ1-6 18 TRBV4-1
CASSPGNTDTQYF TGTGCCAGCAGCCCAGGAAACACAGATACGCAGTATTTT - - TRBJ2-3 13 TRBV28
CASSQDFTEYSGANVLTF TGCGCCAGCAGCCAAGATTTTACTGAGTACTCTGGGGCCAACGTCCTGACTTTC - - TRBJ2-6 18 TRBV4-3
CASLTGRVSYEQYF TGTGCCAGCTTAACAGGGAGGGTATCCTACGAGCAGTACTTC - - TRBJ2-7 14 TRBV2
CASSMQGISEAFF TGTGCCAGTAGTATGCAGGGGATCTCTGAAGCTTTCTTT - few TRBJ1-1 13 TRBV19
CASSPAAVGELFF TGTGCCAGCAGCCCCGCCGCGGTCGGGGAGCTGTTTTTT - - TRBJ2-2 13 TRBV7-8
CASSRPRQGTYEQYF TGTGCCAGCAGTAGACCCAGACAGGGAACCTACGAGCAGTACTTC TRBD1 - TRBJ2-7 15 TRBV6-2/TRBV6-3